Here is one TCR beta chain with its context. Its matching antigen is unknown. The entry originates in a study of beta chain features in type 1 diabetes. For the study at large: Patient and healthy donor groups were alike in age, gender and cell yields.

Expressed TCRB transcripts were sequenced, since all the RNA that had been isolated was reverse transcribed. Sequenced by immunoSEQ multiplex PCR; TCRdb stores in-frame clones only, minus some. The sample contains 600,000 to 750,000 clones, about an eighth of which appear only once. Whole-study findings and limits: The study found that naive, central memory and Treg TCRB repertoires appeared more similar in patients than in healthy donors. There was a moderate but significant shortening of TCRB CDR3s in all four CD4+ subsets of Type 1 diabetes patients. High TCR expression in some cells could lead to their over-representation in cDNA sequencing.

Every sorted population was more than 98% pure. V was clipped by 1 base and J by 1 base; unmatched bases: 6. Germline V lookup: CDR1 KGHSH, CDR2 LQKENI. This CDR3 region has 16 residues. The sample comprised naive CD4+ T cells from blood. This clonotype originated in a man under 40 with type 1 diabetes. V gene TRBV18 combines with J gene TRBJ2-7; 8 bases fit TRBD2. The CDR3, as DNA: TGTGCCAGCTCACCACGGGGTAGCGGGGAGTCCTACGAGCAGTACTTC. Translated: CASSPRGSGESYEQYF.